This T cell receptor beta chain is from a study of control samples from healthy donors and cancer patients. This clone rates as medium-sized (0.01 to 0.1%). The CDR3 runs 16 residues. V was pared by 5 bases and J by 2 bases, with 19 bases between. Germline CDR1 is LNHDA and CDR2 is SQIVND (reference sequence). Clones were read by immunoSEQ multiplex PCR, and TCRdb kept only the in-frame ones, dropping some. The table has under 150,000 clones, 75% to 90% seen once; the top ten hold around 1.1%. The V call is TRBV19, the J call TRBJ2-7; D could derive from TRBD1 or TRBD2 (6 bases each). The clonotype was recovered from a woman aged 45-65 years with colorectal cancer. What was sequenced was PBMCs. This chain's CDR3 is CASSDGGTQGTYEQYF. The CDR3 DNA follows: TGTGCCAGTAGTGATGGGGGGACACAGGGCACCTACGAGCAGTACTTC.